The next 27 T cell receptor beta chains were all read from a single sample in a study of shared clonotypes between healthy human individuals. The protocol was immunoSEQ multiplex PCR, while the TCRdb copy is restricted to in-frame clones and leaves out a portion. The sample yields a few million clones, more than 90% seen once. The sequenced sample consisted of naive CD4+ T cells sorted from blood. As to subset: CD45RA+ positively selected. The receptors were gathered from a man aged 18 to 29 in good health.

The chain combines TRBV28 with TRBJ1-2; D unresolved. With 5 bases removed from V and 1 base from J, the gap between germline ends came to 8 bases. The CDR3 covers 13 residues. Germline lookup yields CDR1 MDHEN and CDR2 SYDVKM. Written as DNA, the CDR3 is TGTGCCAGCAGTGACAAGATTAACTATGGCTACACCTTC. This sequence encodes CASSDKINYGYTF.

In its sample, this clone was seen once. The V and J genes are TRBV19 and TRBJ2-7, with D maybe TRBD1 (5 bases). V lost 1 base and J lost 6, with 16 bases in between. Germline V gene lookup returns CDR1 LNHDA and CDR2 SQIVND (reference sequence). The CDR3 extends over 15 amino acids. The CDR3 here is CASSIGARAITEQYF. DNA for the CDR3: TGTGCCAGTAGTATAGGGGCCAGGGCGATCACCGAGCAGTACTTC. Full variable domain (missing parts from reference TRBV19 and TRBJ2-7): DGGITQSPKYLFRKEGQNVTLSCEQNLNHDAMYWYRQDPGQGLRLIYYSQIVNDFQKGDIAEGYSVSREKKESFPLTVTSAQKNPTAFYLCASSIGARAITEQYFGPGTRLTVT.

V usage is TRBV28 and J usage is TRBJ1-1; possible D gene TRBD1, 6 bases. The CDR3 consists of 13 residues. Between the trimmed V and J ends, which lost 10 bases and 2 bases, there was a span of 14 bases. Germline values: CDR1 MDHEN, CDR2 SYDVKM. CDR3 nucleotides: TGTGCCACCACGGGGACAACTAACACTGAAGCTTTCTTT. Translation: CATTGTTNTEAFF.

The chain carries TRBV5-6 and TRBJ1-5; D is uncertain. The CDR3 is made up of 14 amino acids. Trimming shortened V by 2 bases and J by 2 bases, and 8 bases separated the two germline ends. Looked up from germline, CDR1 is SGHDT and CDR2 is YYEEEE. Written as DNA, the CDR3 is TGTGCCAGCAGCTTTCTTTTAGGCAATCAGCCCCAGCATTTT. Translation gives CASSFLLGNQPQHF.

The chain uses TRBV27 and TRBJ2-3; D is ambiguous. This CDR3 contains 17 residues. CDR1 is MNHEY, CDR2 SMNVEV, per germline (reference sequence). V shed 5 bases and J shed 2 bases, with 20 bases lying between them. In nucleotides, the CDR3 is TGTGCCAGCAGTAGGAAGACCCCAAAGCCCTCCACAGATACGCAGTATTTT. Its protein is CASSRKTPKPSTDTQYF.

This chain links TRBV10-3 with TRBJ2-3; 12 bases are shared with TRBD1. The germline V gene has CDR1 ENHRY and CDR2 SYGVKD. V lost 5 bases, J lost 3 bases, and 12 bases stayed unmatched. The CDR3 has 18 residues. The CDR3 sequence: CAISSGTGGLGLTDTQYF. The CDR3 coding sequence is TGTGCCATCAGTTCAGGGACAGGGGGCTTGGGACTAACAGATACGCAGTATTTT.

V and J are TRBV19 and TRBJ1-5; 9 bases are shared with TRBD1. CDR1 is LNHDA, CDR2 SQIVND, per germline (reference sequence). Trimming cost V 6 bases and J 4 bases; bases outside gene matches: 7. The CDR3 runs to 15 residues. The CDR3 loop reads CASRGTGRLNQPQHF. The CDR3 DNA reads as TGTGCCAGTAGAGGGACAGGGCGCCTTAATCAGCCCCAGCATTTT.

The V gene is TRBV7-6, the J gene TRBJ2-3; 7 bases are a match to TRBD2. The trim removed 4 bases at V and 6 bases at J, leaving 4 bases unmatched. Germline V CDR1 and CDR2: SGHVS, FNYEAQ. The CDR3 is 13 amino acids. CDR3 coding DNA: TGTGCCAGCAGCTGGGGGGGTCGCGATACGCAGTATTTT. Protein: CASSWGGRDTQYF. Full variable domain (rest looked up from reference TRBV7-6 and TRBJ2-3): GAGVSQSPRYKVTKRGQDVALRCDPISGHVSLYWYRQALGQGPEFLTYFNYEAQQDKSGLPNDRFSAERPEGSISTLTIQRTEQRDSAMYRCASSWGGRDTQYFGPGTRLTVL.

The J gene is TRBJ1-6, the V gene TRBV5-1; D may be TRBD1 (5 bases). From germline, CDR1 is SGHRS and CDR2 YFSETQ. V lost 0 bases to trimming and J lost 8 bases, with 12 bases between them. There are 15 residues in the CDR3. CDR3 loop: CASSLEGRWDSPLHF. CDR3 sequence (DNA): TGCGCCAGCAGCTTGGAGGGGAGGTGGGATTCACCCCTCCACTTT.

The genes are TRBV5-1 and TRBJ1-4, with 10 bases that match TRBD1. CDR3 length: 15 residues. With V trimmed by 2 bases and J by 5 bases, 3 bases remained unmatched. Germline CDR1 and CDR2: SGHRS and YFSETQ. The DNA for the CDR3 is TGCGCCAGCAGCTTCGGACAGGGGGGGAATGAAAAACTGTTTTTT. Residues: CASSFGQGGNEKLFF. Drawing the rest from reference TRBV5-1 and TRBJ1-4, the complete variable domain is KAGVTQTPRYLIKTRGQQVTLSCSPISGHRSVSWYQQTPGQGLQFLFEYFSETQRNKGNFPGRFSGRQFSNSRSEMNVSTLELGDSALYLCASSFGQGGNEKLFFGSGTQLSVL.

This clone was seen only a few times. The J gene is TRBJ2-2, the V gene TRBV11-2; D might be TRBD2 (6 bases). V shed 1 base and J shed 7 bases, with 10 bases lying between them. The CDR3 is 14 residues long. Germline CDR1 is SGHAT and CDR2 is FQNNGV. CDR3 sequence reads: CASSLAGGGGELFF. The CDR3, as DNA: TGTGCCAGCAGCTTAGCCGGGGGAGGCGGGGAGCTGTTTTTT.

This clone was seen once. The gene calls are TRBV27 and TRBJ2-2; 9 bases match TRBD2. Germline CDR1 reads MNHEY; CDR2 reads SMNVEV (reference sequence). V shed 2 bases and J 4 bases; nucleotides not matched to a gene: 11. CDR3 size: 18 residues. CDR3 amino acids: CASSLGASGTLSTGELFF. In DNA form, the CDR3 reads TGTGCCAGCAGTTTAGGAGCTAGCGGGACATTGAGCACCGGGGAGCTGTTTTTT.

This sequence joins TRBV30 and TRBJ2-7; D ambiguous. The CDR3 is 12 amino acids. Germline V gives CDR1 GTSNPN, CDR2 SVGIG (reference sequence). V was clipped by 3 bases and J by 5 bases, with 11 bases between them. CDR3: CAWSAGRHEQYF. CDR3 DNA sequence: TGTGCCTGGAGCGCAGGAAGACACGAGCAGTACTTC.

CDR3 nucleotides: TGTGCCAGCTCACCGCTCCCTCCACAGGGCAACACCGGGGAGCTGTTTTTT. Translation: CASSPLPPQGNTGELFF. The chain couples TRBV18 to TRBJ2-2; D perhaps matches TRBD1 (6 bases). V was shortened by 3 bases and J by 2 bases, with 16 bases between the two germline ends. From germline, CDR1 is KGHSH and CDR2 LQKENI. CDR3 size: 17 residues.

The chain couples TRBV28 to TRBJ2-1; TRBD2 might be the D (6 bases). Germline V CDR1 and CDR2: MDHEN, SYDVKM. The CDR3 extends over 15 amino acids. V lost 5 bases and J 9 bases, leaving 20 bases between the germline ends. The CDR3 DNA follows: TGTGCCAGCAGTCCGGCCGGAGGGGCGTGGGGTGAGCAGTTCTTC. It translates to CASSPAGGAWGEQFF.

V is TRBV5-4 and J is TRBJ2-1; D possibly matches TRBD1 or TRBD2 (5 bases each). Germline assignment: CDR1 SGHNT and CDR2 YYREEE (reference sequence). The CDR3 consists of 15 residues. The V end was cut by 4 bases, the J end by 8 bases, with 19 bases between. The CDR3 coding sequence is TGTGCCAGCAGCGACCGGGGCGCCTTGATCGATGAGCAGTTCTTC. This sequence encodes CASSDRGALIDEQFF. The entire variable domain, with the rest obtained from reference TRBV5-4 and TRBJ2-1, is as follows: ETGVTQSPTHLIKTRGQQVTLRCSSQSGHNTVSWYQQALGQGPQFIFQYYREEENGRGNFPPRFSGLQFPNYSSELNVNALELDDSALYLCASSDRGALIDEQFFGPGTRLTVL.

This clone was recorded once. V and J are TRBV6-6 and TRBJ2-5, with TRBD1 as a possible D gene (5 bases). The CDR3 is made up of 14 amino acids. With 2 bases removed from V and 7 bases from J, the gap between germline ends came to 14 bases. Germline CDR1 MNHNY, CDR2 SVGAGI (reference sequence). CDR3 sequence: CASSYATTQGTQYF. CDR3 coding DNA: TGTGCCAGCAGTTACGCGACGACGCAGGGGACCCAGTACTTC.

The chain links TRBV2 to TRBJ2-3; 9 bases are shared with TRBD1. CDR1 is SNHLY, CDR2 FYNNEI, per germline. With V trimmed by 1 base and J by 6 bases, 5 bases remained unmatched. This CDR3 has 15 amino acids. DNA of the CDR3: TGTGCCAGCAGTGAAGACAGGGGGCGCGCGGATACGCAGTATTTT. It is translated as CASSEDRGRADTQYF.

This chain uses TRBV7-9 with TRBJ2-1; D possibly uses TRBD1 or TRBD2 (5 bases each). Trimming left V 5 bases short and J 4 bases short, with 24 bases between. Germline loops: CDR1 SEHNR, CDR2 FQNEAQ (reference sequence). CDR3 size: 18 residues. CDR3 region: CASSRGQMASGAYNEQFF. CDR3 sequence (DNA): TGTGCCAGCAGCAGGGGTCAAATGGCCAGCGGAGCTTACAATGAGCAGTTCTTC.

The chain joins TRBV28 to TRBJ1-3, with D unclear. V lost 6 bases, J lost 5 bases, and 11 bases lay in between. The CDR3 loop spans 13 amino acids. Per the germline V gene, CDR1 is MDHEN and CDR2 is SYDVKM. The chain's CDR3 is CASSPDTRNTIYF. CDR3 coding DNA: TGTGCCAGCAGCCCCGACACCAGAAACACCATATATTTT.

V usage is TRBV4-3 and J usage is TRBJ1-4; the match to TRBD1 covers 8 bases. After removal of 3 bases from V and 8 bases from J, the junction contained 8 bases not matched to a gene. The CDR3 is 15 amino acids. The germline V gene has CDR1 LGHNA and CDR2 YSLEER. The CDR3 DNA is TGCGCCAGCAGCCAGACGACAGGGGTTGGAGAAAAACTGTTTTTT. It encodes CASSQTTGVGEKLFF.

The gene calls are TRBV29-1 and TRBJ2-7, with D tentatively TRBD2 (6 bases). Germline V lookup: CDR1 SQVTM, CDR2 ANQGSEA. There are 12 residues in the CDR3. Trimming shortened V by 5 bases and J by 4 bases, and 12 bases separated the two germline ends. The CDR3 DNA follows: TGCAGCGTTTTATGGGGGGAGTACGAGCAGTACTTC. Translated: CSVLWGEYEQYF.

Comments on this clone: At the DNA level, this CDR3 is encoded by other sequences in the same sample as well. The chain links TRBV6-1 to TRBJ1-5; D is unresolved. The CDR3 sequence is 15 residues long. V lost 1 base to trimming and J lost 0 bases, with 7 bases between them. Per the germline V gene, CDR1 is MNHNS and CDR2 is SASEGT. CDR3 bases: TGTGCCAGCAGTGAAGGCATAAATAGCAATCAGCCCCAGCATTTT. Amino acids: CASSEGINSNQPQHF.

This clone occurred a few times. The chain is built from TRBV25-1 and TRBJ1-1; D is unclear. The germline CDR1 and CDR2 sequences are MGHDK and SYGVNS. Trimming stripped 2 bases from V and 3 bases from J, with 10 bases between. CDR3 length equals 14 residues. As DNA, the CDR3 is TGTGCCAGCAGTGAAGCTCGGGGATACACTGAAGCTTTCTTT. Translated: CASSEARGYTEAFF.

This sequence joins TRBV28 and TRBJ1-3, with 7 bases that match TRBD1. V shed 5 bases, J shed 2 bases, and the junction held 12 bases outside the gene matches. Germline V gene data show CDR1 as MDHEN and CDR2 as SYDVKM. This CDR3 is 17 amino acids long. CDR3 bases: TGTGCCAGCAGTCCCCCCGTACAGGGGAAGGCTGGAAACACCATATATTTT. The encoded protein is CASSPPVQGKAGNTIYF.

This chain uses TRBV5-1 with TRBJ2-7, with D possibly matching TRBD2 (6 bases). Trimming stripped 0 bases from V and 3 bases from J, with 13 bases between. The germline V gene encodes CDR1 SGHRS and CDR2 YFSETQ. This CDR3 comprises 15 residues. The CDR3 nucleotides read TGCGCCAGCAGCTTGGGGGGTAGCGGAAACTACGAGCAGTACTTC. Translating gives CASSLGGSGNYEQYF.

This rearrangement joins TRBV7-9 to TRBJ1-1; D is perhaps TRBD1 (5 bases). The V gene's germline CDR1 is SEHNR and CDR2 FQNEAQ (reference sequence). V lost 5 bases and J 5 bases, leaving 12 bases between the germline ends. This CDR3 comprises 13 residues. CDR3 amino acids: CASSPPGITEAFF. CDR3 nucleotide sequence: TGTGCCAGCAGCCCCCCAGGGATAACTGAAGCTTTCTTT.